This T cell receptor (beta chain) was documented in a study of chemoradiotherapy in HPV16-positive cancers. The study, taken as a whole, reports: The functional HPV-specific definition rests on just two HPV16-positive patients. During treatment, candidate HPV-specific clones and E7-related motifs expanded in tumor. For HPV16-positive patients, expanding HPV-responsive T cells associated with longer recurrence-free survival.

The germline gives CDR1 SGHDN, CDR2 FVKESK. Trimming took off 3 bases at V and 1 base at J, with 9 bases between the two ends. The CDR3 contains 15 residues. Produced via immunoSEQ multiplex PCR; TCRdb's table is partial and in-frame only. The sample carries around 29,000 clones, about 93% recorded once. In this sample, this clone turned up once. Its matching antigen is unknown. This TCR came from a human donor with HPV-associated anogenital cancer. The chain joins TRBV14 to TRBJ1-4, with a weak D call TRBD1 (5 bases). The sequenced sample was blood, obtained from a patient who underwent chemoradiotherapy. The CDR3 DNA reads as TGTGCCAGCAGCCAGGCAGGGATAACTAATGAAAAACTGTTTTTT. This encodes CASSQAGITNEKLFF.